The rows below give T cell receptor beta chains drawn from one sample of a study of blood T cell repertoires in COVID-19. Here immunoSEQ multiplex PCR was the method, and the copy in TCRdb shows in-frame clones only, minus some. The sample has 95,000 to 150,000 clones, about 90% seen once. The material sequenced was peripheral blood. These receptors were obtained from a woman in her seventies with acute or convalescent COVID-19. Both conserved end residues are part of each CDR3. A D gene is named only where the DNA matches it firmly. Clone size, where shown, is once, few, many, or a class for clones that have expanded.

v_gene: TRBV7-9
j_gene: TRBJ1-1
abundance: -
d_gene: -
CDR3nt: TGTGCCAGCAGCACGAGGGGGGGGCTGGGCACTGAAGCTTTCTTT
CDR3aa: CASSTRGGLGTEAFF

v_gene: TRBV5-4
j_gene: TRBJ1-2
abundance: once
d_gene: -
CDR3nt: TGTGCCAGCAGCACCAGGGCGGGGAACTATGGCTACACCTTC
CDR3aa: CASSTRAGNYGYTF

v_gene: TRBV9
j_gene: TRBJ1-1
abundance: -
d_gene: -
CDR3nt: TGTGCCAGCAGCTTTTCGGACAGTTTGAACACTGAAGCTTTCTTT
CDR3aa: CASSFSDSLNTEAFF

v_gene: TRBV6-6
j_gene: TRBJ1-1
abundance: -
d_gene: TRBD1
CDR3nt: TGTGCCAGCAGTTCCCTACAGGGGGCGGGAAACACTGAAGCTTTCTTT
CDR3aa: CASSSLQGAGNTEAFF

v_gene: TRBV6-5
j_gene: TRBJ1-1
abundance: -
d_gene: -
CDR3nt: TGTGCCAGCAGTTACCGACGGGTTACTGAAGCTTTCTTT
CDR3aa: CASSYRRVTEAFF

v_gene: TRBV11-2
j_gene: TRBJ1-6
abundance: -
d_gene: TRBD1
CDR3nt: TGTGCCAGCAGCTCGATCGACAGGGGTCTGTTTTCACCCCTCCACTTT
CDR3aa: CASSSIDRGLFSPLHF

v_gene: TRBV6-4
j_gene: TRBJ1-5
abundance: -
d_gene: -
CDR3nt: TGTGCCAGCGGGTACAGGGATGGCAATCAGCCCCAGCATTTT
CDR3aa: CASGYRDGNQPQHF

v_gene: TRBV30
j_gene: TRBJ2-5
abundance: -
d_gene: TRBD1
CDR3nt: TGTGCCTGGACTGGGGGACAGTTGGTGGGGACCCAGTACTTC
CDR3aa: CAWTGGQLVGTQYF

v_gene: TRBV6-5
j_gene: TRBJ1-2
abundance: -
d_gene: TRBD1
CDR3nt: TGTGCCAGCAGTTATTTCGGGACAGGGTCGTATGGCTACACCTTC
CDR3aa: CASSYFGTGSYGYTF

v_gene: TRBV2
j_gene: TRBJ2-2
abundance: -
d_gene: TRBD1
CDR3nt: TGTGCCAGCAGTGGGGACAGGGGTATCGGGGAGCTGTTTTTT
CDR3aa: CASSGDRGIGELFF

v_gene: TRBV19
j_gene: TRBJ1-4
abundance: -
d_gene: -
CDR3nt: TGTGCCAGTAGTCCCCTGGCAGGAACTAATGAAAAACTGTTTTTT
CDR3aa: CASSPLAGTNEKLFF

v_gene: TRBV5-1
j_gene: TRBJ2-1
abundance: -
d_gene: -
CDR3nt: TGCGCCAGCAGCTTGGCACAGGGAAGGCACAATGAGCAGTTCTTC
CDR3aa: CASSLAQGRHNEQFF

v_gene: TRBV28
j_gene: TRBJ1-2
abundance: -
d_gene: -
CDR3nt: TGTGCCAGCAGTCAAATTCAGGGGTACTATGGCTACACCTTC
CDR3aa: CASSQIQGYYGYTF

v_gene: TRBV6-5
j_gene: TRBJ2-7
abundance: -
d_gene: -
CDR3nt: TGTGCCAGCAGTTACTCGGGCCAGATAATCTACGAGCAGTACTTC
CDR3aa: CASSYSGQIIYEQYF

v_gene: TRBV2
j_gene: TRBJ1-2
abundance: -
d_gene: TRBD1
CDR3nt: TGTGCCAGCCGAACAGGGGGCCTTAACTATGGCTACACCTTC
CDR3aa: CASRTGGLNYGYTF

v_gene: TRBV15
j_gene: TRBJ1-5
abundance: -
d_gene: TRBD1
CDR3nt: TGTGCCACCAGCAAAGGACAGGAGAATCAGCCCCAGCATTTT
CDR3aa: CATSKGQENQPQHF

v_gene: TRBV27
j_gene: TRBJ1-6
abundance: -
d_gene: -
CDR3nt: TGTGCCAGCAGTTTGGAGAGCTCCTATAATTCACCCCTCCACTTT
CDR3aa: CASSLESSYNSPLHF